This T cell receptor (beta chain) was identified during a study of chemoradiotherapy in HPV16-positive cancers. Regarding this clone: The antigen remains undetermined.

Here immunoSEQ multiplex PCR was the method, and the copy in TCRdb shows in-frame clones only, minus some. The sample consists of around 40,000 clones, 76% of them appearing once. Study observations and caveats: Candidate HPV-specific clones and E7-related TCR motifs grew in tumor during treatment. In HPV16-positive patients, HPV-responsive T-cell expansion tracked better recurrence-free survival. The functional HPV-specific definition rests on just a couple of HPV16-positive patients.

Trimming took off 1 base at V and 1 base at J, with 6 bases between the two ends. Germline V gene data show CDR1 as SGDLS and CDR2 as YYNGEE. The CDR3 covers 15 residues. The sequence came from a human donor with HPV-associated anogenital cancer. The source was blood, collected from a patient who underwent chemoradiotherapy. This rearrangement joins TRBV9 to TRBJ2-6, with D tentatively TRBD1 or TRBD2 (5 bases each). The CDR3, as DNA: TGTGCCAGCAGCGTATGGGGGTCTGGGGCCAACGTCCTGACTTTC. Amino acids: CASSVWGSGANVLTF.